The next 28 T cell receptor beta chains were all read from a single sample in a study of OX40 agonist ivuxolimab in advanced cancers. Only in-frame clones appear in the TCRdb table, and some are missing; sequencing was by immunoSEQ multiplex PCR. Of some 38,000 clones in the sample, about 88% are singletons; the top ten hold about 43%. The sequences come from CD4+ or CD8+ T cells sorted from blood, collected in a trial of the OX40 agonist ivuxolimab. All receptors come from an adult with an advanced solid tumor such as melanoma, head and neck, liver or kidney cancer.

V gene TRBV9 combines with J gene TRBJ1-5; TRBD1 is a possible D gene (5 bases). Germline V CDR1 and CDR2: SGDLS, YYNGEE. V lost 3 bases and J lost 6, with 16 bases in between. CDR3 length equals 15 residues. DNA of the CDR3: TGTGCCAGCAGCGCACGGGGGGACCCCTCTCAGCCCCAGCATTTT. Residues: CASSARGDPSQPQHF.

This chain uses TRBV4-3 with TRBJ1-5; D unclear. Germline V gene data show CDR1 as LGHNA and CDR2 as YSLEER. The CDR3 is 14 residues long. Trimming shortened V by 0 bases and J by 3 bases, and 6 bases separated the two germline ends. The chain's CDR3 is CASSQDRNNQPQHF. CDR3 nucleotides: TGCGCCAGCAGCCAAGACAGGAACAATCAGCCCCAGCATTTT.

The gene calls are TRBV28 and TRBJ1-3; 8 nucleotides align to TRBD1. Looked up from germline, CDR1 is MDHEN and CDR2 is SYDVKM. J lost 0 bases, V lost 6 bases, and 7 bases had no gene match. The CDR3 is 16 amino acids. This chain's CDR3 is CASRETGDLSGNTIYF. Here the CDR3 DNA reads TGTGCCAGCAGGGAGACAGGGGACCTCTCTGGAAACACCATATATTTT.

V gene TRBV10-3 combines with J gene TRBJ2-5; tentatively, D is TRBD2 (5 bases). The CDR3 has 17 residues. Per germline, CDR1 ENHRY and CDR2 SYGVKD. V was pared by 1 base and J by 2 bases, with 17 bases between. The DNA for the CDR3 is TGTGCCATCAGTGAGTTTATGCTAGGGAGCTATCAAGAGACCCAGTACTTC. Translation: CAISEFMLGSYQETQYF.

The V gene is TRBV6-5, the J gene TRBJ2-5; possibly TRBD1 or TRBD2 for D (7 bases each). In germline, CDR1 is MNHEY, CDR2 SVGAGI. CDR3 length: 14 residues. V gave up 5 bases and J gave up 10 bases, with 20 bases separating them. The CDR3 here is CASSPRGGTGDQYF. The DNA of the CDR3 is TGTGCCAGCAGTCCCAGGGGGGGAACCGGGGACCAGTACTTC.

This clone was seen more than once but under ten times. The V call is TRBV10-2, the J call TRBJ2-1; unclear D gene. Germline lookup yields CDR1 WSHSY and CDR2 SAAADI. Trimming took 6 bases from V and 2 from J, leaving 5 bases between them. The CDR3 runs 12 residues. This chain's CDR3 is CASSLPYNEQFF. CDR3 bases: TGCGCCAGCAGCCTTCCCTACAATGAGCAGTTCTTC.

This sequence joins TRBV5-4 and TRBJ2-3, with 10 bases identical to TRBD1. The germline V gene encodes CDR1 SGHNT and CDR2 YYREEE (reference sequence). CDR3 length equals 15 residues. The V and J ends lost 2 bases and 5 bases, in that order; junction bases with no gene match: 5. CDR3 region: CASSLGQGGLDTQYF. In nucleotides, the CDR3 is TGTGCCAGCAGCTTAGGACAGGGGGGGCTAGATACGCAGTATTTT.

The gene calls are TRBV28 and TRBJ1-2; possibly TRBD1 for D (5 bases). V was pared by 11 bases and J by 3 bases, with 19 bases between. There are 14 residues in the CDR3. The germline gives CDR1 MDHEN, CDR2 SYDVKM. The CDR3 DNA reads TGTGCCGGGCTTCGGCCAGGGACTCACTATGGCTACACCTTC. Translated, it gives CAGLRPGTHYGYTF.

The CDR3 spells CASSFTGDREYEQYF. The CDR3 nucleotides are TGTGCCAGCAGCTTTACAGGGGACAGGGAATACGAGCAGTACTTC. The rearrangement joins TRBV6-5 to TRBJ2-7, with TRBD1 matching over 9 bases. The germline V gene has CDR1 MNHEY and CDR2 SVGAGI. CDR3 length equals 15 residues. V was pared by 6 bases and J by 4 bases, with 10 bases of the junction left unmatched.

This chain joins TRBV4-3 and TRBJ2-2; TRBD2 matches at 13 bases. Germline-derived CDR1 and CDR2 are LGHNA and YSLEER. CDR3 length equals 18 residues. With 1 base clipped from V and 8 bases from J, the junction kept 10 bases outside the gene matches. In nucleotides, the CDR3 is TGCGCCAGCAGCCAAGCCAATGGGACTAGCGGGGTTTGGGGGGAGCTGTTTTTT. Residues: CASSQANGTSGVWGELFF.

The genes are TRBV23-1 and TRBJ1-2, with a tentative D call TRBD1 (6 bases). TRBV23-1 carries the ORF label, with uncertain function. CDR3 length: 13 amino acids. Trimming pared 4 bases from V and 8 bases from J, leaving 14 bases between. CDR3 loop: CASSLGQPKGYTF. The CDR3 bases are TGCGCCAGCAGTCTCGGACAGCCCAAAGGCTACACCTTC.

The chain has TRBV19 and TRBJ2-5, with D possibly TRBD1 on 6 matching bases. CDR1 and CDR2 (germline): LNHDA, SQIVND (reference sequence). Trimming left V 3 bases short and J 4 bases short, with 15 bases between. The CDR3 has 15 residues. CDR3 nucleotide sequence: TGTGCCAGTAGTATTAACGGACAGTTAGTAGAGACCCAGTACTTC. This sequence encodes CASSINGQLVETQYF.

This clone appeared once. The genes are TRBV11-2 and TRBJ1-2, with unresolved D. Germline loops: CDR1 SGHAT, CDR2 FQNNGV. V was cut by 1 base and J by 5 bases, with 8 bases left in between. CDR3 length: 13 amino acids. CDR3 sequence reads: CASSLAGDYGYTF. CDR3 bases: TGTGCCAGCAGCTTAGCCGGGGATTATGGCTACACCTTC. Drawing the rest from reference TRBV11-2 and TRBJ1-2, the complete variable domain is EAGVAQSPRYKIIEKRQSVAFWCNPISGHATLYWYQQILGQGPKLLIQFQNNGVVDDSQLPKDRFSAERLKGVDSTLKIQPAKLEDSAVYLCASSLAGDYGYTFGSGTRLTVV.

The chain combines TRBV9 with TRBJ2-1; D unclear. In germline, CDR1 is SGDLS, CDR2 YYNGEE. The CDR3 loop spans 16 amino acids. Trimming took 0 bases from V and 8 from J, leaving 18 bases between them. CDR3 nucleotides: TGTGCCAGCAGCGTAGGAGGACCCTTGCGTTTCGATGAGCAGTTCTTC. Residues: CASSVGGPLRFDEQFF. Looking up the rest from reference TRBV9 and TRBJ2-1 gives the full variable domain: DSGVTQTPKHLITATGQRVTLRCSPRSGDLSVYWYQQSLDQGLQFLIQYYNGEERAKGNILERFSAQQFPDLHSELNLSSLELGDSALYFCASSVGGPLRFDEQFFGPGTRLTVL.

This clone was observed once. In nucleotides, the CDR3 is TGTGCCAGCAGCTCGGCAGCAGGGGGCGAAGAGACCCAGTACTTC. Its translation is CASSSAAGGEETQYF. This chain connects TRBV7-9 to TRBJ2-5; 8 bases map to TRBD1. Per germline, CDR1 SEHNR and CDR2 FQNEAQ (reference sequence). The CDR3 spans 15 residues. After removal of 4 bases from V and 3 bases from J, the junction contained 7 bases not matched to a gene.

The chain combines TRBV19 with TRBJ2-1; D uncertain. The CDR3 covers 13 residues. Per germline, CDR1 LNHDA and CDR2 SQIVND (reference sequence). Trimming removed 1 base at V and 3 bases at J, with 4 bases between. CDR3 residues: CASSIGIYNEQFF. CDR3 coding DNA: TGTGCCAGTAGTATAGGGATCTACAATGAGCAGTTCTTC.

The chain combines TRBV4-1 with TRBJ1-1; D may be TRBD1 (6 bases). This CDR3 contains 15 residues. The germline V and J ends were trimmed by 4 bases and 3 bases, with 15 bases remaining between them. From germline, CDR1 is MGHRA and CDR2 YSYEKL. In DNA, the CDR3 is TGCGCCAGCAGCCTAGACAACAGGGTATACACTGAAGCTTTCTTT. Its protein product is CASSLDNRVYTEAFF.

The rearrangement uses TRBV7-9 and TRBJ2-7; TRBD1 matches 7 bases. Unmatched junction bases numbered 4, after V lost 3 bases and J lost 5 bases. Germline CDR1 reads SEHNR; CDR2 reads FQNEAQ (reference sequence). The CDR3 has 13 amino acids. The DNA for the CDR3 is TGTGCCAGCAGCTTTGGACAGGCGGACGAGCAGTACTTC. This sequence encodes CASSFGQADEQYF.

Written as DNA, the CDR3 is TGTGCCAGCAGCCCGACTAGCGGGGGGGGCAATGAGCAGTTCTTC. Translation: CASSPTSGGGNEQFF. The chain recombines TRBV6-5 with TRBJ2-1; 14 nucleotides match TRBD2. Germline-derived CDR1 and CDR2 are MNHEY and SVGAGI. This CDR3 contains 15 residues. The trim removed 6 bases at V and 6 bases at J, leaving 4 bases unmatched.

This clone appeared a single time. V gene TRBV7-6 combines with J gene TRBJ2-5, with TRBD2 identical over 16 bases. Germline lookup yields CDR1 SGHVS and CDR2 FNYEAQ. The CDR3 totals 18 residues. The trim removed 3 bases at V and 0 bases at J, leaving 4 bases unmatched. The chain's CDR3 is CASSFPGTSGGDQETQYF. CDR3 DNA: TGTGCCAGCAGCTTCCCGGGGACTAGCGGGGGGGACCAAGAGACCCAGTACTTC.

The CDR3 DNA reads as TGTGCCAGTTGGGGGGCCCTAAGCTCCTACGAGCAGTACTTC. Encoded protein: CASWGALSSYEQYF. The V gene is TRBV27, the J gene TRBJ2-7, with D perhaps being TRBD1 or TRBD2 (6 bases each). The germline CDR1 and CDR2 sequences are MNHEY and SMNVEV (reference sequence). The V gene lost 9 bases and the J gene lost 0 bases, with 15 bases spanning the gap. CDR3 length: 14 amino acids.

This chain connects TRBV27 to TRBJ2-7, with D possibly being TRBD1 (5 bases). Germline lookup yields CDR1 MNHEY and CDR2 SMNVEV (reference sequence). The V and J ends lost 3 bases and 4 bases respectively, with 13 bases between them. The CDR3 totals 14 residues. For the CDR3, the DNA is TGTGCCAGCAGTTTTGACATAGGGGCGTACGAGCAGTACTTC. This gives the protein CASSFDIGAYEQYF.

This clone was observed once. The J gene is TRBJ1-4, the V gene TRBV9; maybe TRBD1 (6 bases). The V gene lost 2 bases and the J gene lost 7 bases, with 12 bases spanning the gap. CDR1 SGDLS and CDR2 YYNGEE come from the germline V gene. The CDR3 spans 14 residues. This chain's CDR3 is CASSVWEGGEKLFF. The CDR3 bases are TGTGCCAGCAGCGTTTGGGAGGGGGGTGAAAAACTGTTTTTT.

This rearrangement joins TRBV6-5 to TRBJ2-2; 8 nucleotides match TRBD2. The CDR3 spans 14 residues. The J segment lost 6 bases and the V segment lost 2 bases, leaving 2 bases of the junction unmatched. CDR1 is MNHEY, CDR2 SVGAGI, per germline. This chain's CDR3 is CASSYPGGAGELFF. The DNA for the CDR3 is TGTGCCAGCAGTTACCCCGGGGGGGCCGGGGAGCTGTTTTTT.

The gene calls are TRBV4-1 and TRBJ2-1, with TRBD2 matching 8 bases. Germline V gene data show CDR1 as MGHRA and CDR2 as YSYEKL. CDR3 size: 14 residues. Trimming cost V 3 bases and J 6 bases; bases outside gene matches: 4. The chain's CDR3 is CASSHVGGANEQFF. The CDR3 bases are TGCGCCAGCAGCCATGTCGGGGGGGCCAATGAGCAGTTCTTC.

CDR3 protein: CASSLGTAGSPLHF. CDR3 nucleotides: TGTGCCAGCAGCTTAGGGACAGCCGGGTCACCCCTCCACTTT. V is TRBV5-4 and J is TRBJ1-6; 7 bases align to TRBD1. With 2 bases clipped from V and 10 bases from J, the junction kept 6 bases outside the gene matches. CDR1 is SGHNT and CDR2 is YYREEE in the germline V gene (reference sequence). This CDR3 region has 14 residues.

J is TRBJ2-6 and V is TRBV2; maybe TRBD2 (5 bases). Looked up from germline, CDR1 is SNHLY and CDR2 is FYNNEI. The CDR3 sequence is 17 residues long. The V end was cut by 3 bases, the J end by 2 bases, with 14 bases between. The CDR3 sequence is CASSDLEVMAGANVLTF. For the CDR3, the DNA is TGTGCCAGCAGTGATTTGGAGGTAATGGCTGGGGCCAACGTCCTGACTTTC. Based on the CDR3 plus reference TRBV2 and TRBJ2-6, the full variable domain is EPEVTQTPSHQVTQMGQEVILRCVPISNHLYFYWYRQILGQKVEFLVSFYNNEISEKSEIFDDQFSVERPDGSNFTLKIRSTKLEDSAMYFCASSDLEVMAGANVLTFGAGSRLTVL.

The V and J genes are TRBV30 and TRBJ2-7; D may correspond to TRBD1 or TRBD2 (5 bases each). The V and J ends lost 4 bases and 1 base respectively, with 14 bases between them. The germline V gene encodes CDR1 GTSNPN and CDR2 SVGIG (reference sequence). This CDR3 region has 14 residues. For the CDR3, the DNA is TGTGCCTGGACCACTGGGGGAGTTTCCTACGAGCAGTACTTC. Translation: CAWTTGGVSYEQYF.